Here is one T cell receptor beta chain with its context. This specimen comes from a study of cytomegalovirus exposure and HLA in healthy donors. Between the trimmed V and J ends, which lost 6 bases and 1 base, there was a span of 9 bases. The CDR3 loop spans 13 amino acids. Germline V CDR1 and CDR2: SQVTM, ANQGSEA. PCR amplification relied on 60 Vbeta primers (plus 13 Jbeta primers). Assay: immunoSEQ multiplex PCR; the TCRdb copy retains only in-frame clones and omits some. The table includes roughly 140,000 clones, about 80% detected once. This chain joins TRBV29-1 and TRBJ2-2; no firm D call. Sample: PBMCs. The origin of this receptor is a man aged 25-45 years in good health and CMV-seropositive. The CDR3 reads CSVGSMNTGELFF. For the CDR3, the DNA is TGCAGCGTGGGCAGTATGAACACCGGGGAGCTGTTTTTT.